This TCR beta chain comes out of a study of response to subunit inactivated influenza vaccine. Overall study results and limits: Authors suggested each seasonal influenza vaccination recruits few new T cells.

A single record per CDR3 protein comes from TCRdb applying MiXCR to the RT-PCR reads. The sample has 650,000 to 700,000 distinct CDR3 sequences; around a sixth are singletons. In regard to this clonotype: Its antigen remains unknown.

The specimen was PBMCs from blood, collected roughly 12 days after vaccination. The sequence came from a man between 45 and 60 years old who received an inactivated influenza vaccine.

In nucleotides, the CDR3 is TGTGCCAGCAGCCCTGGTGGGTGGGAAAGAGGGTCACCCCTCCACTTT. It translates to CASSPGGWERGSPLHF. The chain employs TRBV7-8 and TRBJ1-6; no definite D call. The CDR3 is made up of 16 amino acids. V was cut by 5 bases and J by 10 bases, with 21 bases left in between. The V gene's germline CDR1 is SGHVS and CDR2 FQNEAQ.